The 2 T cell receptor beta chains in this list originate from one sample, sequenced in a study of shared clonotypes between healthy human individuals. Naive CD8 isolation took CD45RO-negative cells positively selected for CCR7 and excluded terminally differentiated effector memory CD45RA+ cells. Assay: immunoSEQ multiplex PCR; the TCRdb copy retains only in-frame clones and omits some. Seen here are about 680,000 clones, 92% observed once, and the top ten hold 24%. Sequencing input: naive CD8+ T cells sorted from blood. These receptors all come from a man under 40 in good health.

CDR3 region: CASSPAEGLAGGPYNEQFF. CDR3 coding DNA: TGTGCCAGCTCACCCGCGGAGGGACTAGCGGGAGGGCCGTACAATGAGCAGTTCTTC. The chain carries TRBV18 and TRBJ2-1; TRBD2 matches at 16 bases. Germline V gene sequence: CDR1 KGHSH, CDR2 LQKENI. V lost 3 bases, J lost 4 bases, and 9 bases stayed unmatched. This CDR3 has 19 residues.

This clone was counted a single time. The chain carries TRBV28 and TRBJ2-7, with D possibly TRBD1 on 6 matching bases. CDR1 and CDR2 (germline): MDHEN, SYDVKM. The V gene lost 6 bases and the J gene lost 2 bases, with 17 bases spanning the gap. This CDR3 region has 15 residues. CDR3 sequence (DNA): TGTGCCAGCAGCTTTACAGGGACCTTTCCCTACGAGCAGTACTTC. Translated, it gives CASSFTGTFPYEQYF.